The present T cell receptor (beta chain) was sequenced within a study of cytomegalovirus exposure and HLA in healthy donors. The study, taken as a whole, reports: In most subjects, TCR beta sequences reportedly gave accurate predictions of HLA-A and HLA-B alleles. Apparent HLA restriction characterized most CMV-associated TCR beta chains in a later analysis. An ancestry cluster, one associated with Asian ancestry, reportedly showed fewer N-insertions than the approximately 720-donor mean in a later analysis.

PCR primers comprised 60 Vbeta and 13 Jbeta primers. Under the authors' procedure: Later work found 80 million to 85 million unique TCR beta chains, with approximately 12 million shared. Libraries were prepared by immunoSEQ multiplex PCR; TCRdb keeps only in-frame clonotypes and omits some of them. From that table come the V and J calls and clone size; the DNA was used to work out D and trimming. The sample has about 170,000 clones, approximately 85% seen once. For this clone: What it binds is not known.

The germline V gene encodes CDR1 LNHDA and CDR2 SQIVND (reference sequence). This CDR3 has 15 amino acids. The V and J ends lost 5 bases and 2 bases, in that order; junction bases with no gene match: 8. The clonotype originates from a man aged 30-40 years in good health and CMV-seropositive. V usage is TRBV19 and J usage is TRBJ1-1, with 7 bases that match TRBD1. Sequenced sample: PBMCs. The CDR3 DNA reads as TGTGCCAGTAGTTCCAGGGGGACAGCTAACACTGAAGCTTTCTTT. Residues: CASSSRGTANTEAFF.